These 8 T cell receptor beta chains originate from one sample sequenced in a study of control samples from healthy donors and cancer patients. Using immunoSEQ multiplex PCR, the repertoire was profiled, and TCRdb retains in-frame clones only, with some absent. This table holds tens of thousands of clones, 91% found once. The sequenced material came from blood. The receptor set was obtained from a man aged 25-45 years in good health.

The chain carries TRBV19 and TRBJ2-2; 11 nucleotides agree with TRBD2. Germline V gives CDR1 LNHDA, CDR2 SQIVND (reference sequence). This CDR3 comprises 15 residues. Unmatched junction bases numbered 3, after V lost 7 bases and J lost 2 bases. This CDR3 reads CASKGLAENTGELFF. The CDR3 coding sequence is TGTGCCAGTAAGGGACTAGCGGAAAACACCGGGGAGCTGTTTTTT.

This clone came up a few times. This sequence joins TRBV19 and TRBJ2-1; D remains ambiguous. This CDR3 has 14 residues. From germline, CDR1 is LNHDA and CDR2 SQIVND (reference sequence). Trimming stripped 3 bases from V and 7 bases from J, with 13 bases between. CDR3 residues: CASSIYLRGNEQFF. The DNA of the CDR3 is TGTGCCAGTAGTATCTATCTCCGAGGTAATGAGCAGTTCTTC.

This chain connects TRBV24-1 to TRBJ2-2, with 7 bases identical to TRBD1. V trimming: 1 base; J trimming: 3 bases; junction bases outside the gene matches: 10. The CDR3 sequence is 18 residues long. Germline-derived CDR1 and CDR2 are KGHDR and SFDVKD. This CDR3 reads CATSDLKGRQGHTGELFF. The CDR3, as DNA: TGTGCCACCAGTGATTTAAAGGGCCGACAGGGACACACCGGGGAGCTGTTTTTT.

V and J are TRBV27 and TRBJ2-5, with TRBD1 as a possible D gene (6 bases). Germline CDR1 and CDR2: MNHEY and SMNVEV (reference sequence). V lost 6 bases, J lost 1 base, and 15 bases lay in between. This CDR3 is 15 amino acids long. The DNA for the CDR3 is TGTGCCAGCAGCCGCACTCGGACAGCCCAAGAGACCCAGTACTTC. It codes for CASSRTRTAQETQYF.

The table lists this clone with a count of one. This chain joins TRBV9 and TRBJ2-3, with TRBD2 identical over 8 bases. The CDR3 spans 17 residues. The germline CDR1 and CDR2 sequences are SGDLS and YYNGEE. J gave up 4 bases and V 4 bases, and 14 bases lay outside the gene matches. CDR3 residues: CASSTPQAGGEADTQYF. The CDR3 DNA reads TGTGCCAGCAGCACCCCTCAGGCGGGGGGCGAGGCAGATACGCAGTATTTT. Full variable domain (remainder filled in from reference TRBV9 and TRBJ2-3): DSGVTQTPKHLITATGQRVTLRCSPRSGDLSVYWYQQSLDQGLQFLIQYYNGEERAKGNILERFSAQQFPDLHSELNLSSLELGDSALYFCASSTPQAGGEADTQYFGPGTRLTVL.

The rearrangement links TRBV18 to TRBJ1-2; D gene ambiguous. CDR3 length: 13 amino acids. Trimming left V 4 bases short and J 5 bases short, with 11 bases between. The germline V gene encodes CDR1 KGHSH and CDR2 LQKENI. As DNA, the CDR3 is TGTGCCAGCTCACTAGGGCAGGAGTATGGCTACACCTTC. Its protein product is CASSLGQEYGYTF. The full variable domain, completed using reference TRBV18 and TRBJ1-2, is NAGVMQNPRHLVRRRGQEARLRCSPMKGHSHVYWYRQLPEEGLKFMVYLQKENIIDESGMPKERFSAEFPKEGPSILRIQQVVRGDSAAYFCASSLGQEYGYTFGSGTRLTVV.

This clone was counted a single time. This chain connects TRBV9 to TRBJ2-1; the D is unclear. Germline V gives CDR1 SGDLS, CDR2 YYNGEE. The CDR3 covers 13 residues. V lost 5 bases to trimming and J lost 13 bases, with 19 bases between them. CDR3 loop: CASSALRTSPQFF. Written as DNA, the CDR3 is TGTGCCAGCAGTGCTCTAAGGACCAGCCCCCAGTTCTTC.

The chain couples TRBV7-2 to TRBJ2-1; D uncertain. V was pared by 0 bases and J by 3 bases, with 0 bases between. This CDR3 region has 12 residues. CDR1 is SGHTA, CDR2 FQGNSA, per germline. Here the CDR3 reads CASSLAYNEQFF. The CDR3 DNA sequence: TGTGCCAGCAGCTTAGCCTACAATGAGCAGTTCTTC.